Included here is one T cell receptor (beta chain) sequence, with context. The antigen remains undetermined. Here immunoSEQ multiplex PCR was the method, and the copy in TCRdb shows in-frame clones only, minus some. The table shows roughly 56,000 clones, with roughly 94% occurring only once. The entry originates in a study of cytomegalovirus exposure and HLA in healthy donors. Study-level information: The roughly 120 validation repertoires, a later analysis reported, used the same platform as the 700 or so repertoires from the first cohort.

Study observations and caveats: Many donors shared some public TCRs, even though most TCR sequences were rare. Reported results showed that the classifier diagnosed cytomegalovirus status with high specificity and sensitivity.

Germline CDR1 reads GTSNPN; CDR2 reads SVGIG (reference sequence). This CDR3 spans 15 amino acids. V lost 3 bases and J lost 2, with 17 bases in between. This chain links TRBV30 with TRBJ2-7, with no clear D. What was sequenced was PBMCs. This TCR was recovered from a man aged 18 to 30 in good health and CMV-seronegative. The CDR3 DNA follows: TGTGCCTGGAGGCCGGGTGGCGTCCGAACCTACGAGCAGTACTTC. Translating gives CAWRPGGVRTYEQYF.